A single sample gave rise to the 27 T cell receptor beta chains below, sequenced in a study of cytomegalovirus exposure and HLA in healthy donors. With 60 Vbeta and 13 Jbeta primers, the PCR was carried out. Using immunoSEQ multiplex PCR, the repertoire was profiled, and TCRdb retains in-frame clones only, with some absent. The profile shows fewer than 250,000 clones, about 83% of them singletons. Sequencing was done on a sample of PBMCs. The receptors originated from a human donor in good health.

This CDR3 is CASSLSGIGTDTQYF. CDR3 in DNA: TGTGCCAGCAGCCTTAGCGGAATTGGCACAGATACGCAGTATTTT. The chain uses TRBV7-9 and TRBJ2-3; a weak D match, TRBD2 (6 bases). Germline CDR1 reads SEHNR; CDR2 reads FQNEAQ (reference sequence). CDR3 length: 15 residues. V was clipped by 5 bases and J by 1 base, with 13 bases between them.

The chain links TRBV2 to TRBJ2-2; 10 positions match TRBD2. The CDR3 is 16 residues long. With V trimmed by 3 bases and J by 6 bases, 7 bases remained unmatched. Germline values: CDR1 SNHLY, CDR2 FYNNEI. CDR3 in DNA: TGTGCCAGCAGTGACAACCTAGCGGGAGTCTCCGGGGAGCTGTTTTTT. Translated: CASSDNLAGVSGELFF.

V and J are TRBV28 and TRBJ1-3, with D hard to call. The CDR3 runs to 15 residues. V shed 6 bases and J shed 0 bases, with 12 bases lying between them. Germline assignment: CDR1 MDHEN and CDR2 SYDVKM. CDR3 coding DNA: TGTGCCAGCAGCTCCACGATGAGCTCTGGAAACACCATATATTTT. It translates to CASSSTMSSGNTIYF. The full variable domain, rest sourced from reference TRBV28 and TRBJ1-3, is DVKVTQSSRYLVKRTGEKVFLECVQDMDHENMFWYRQDPGLGLRLIYFSYDVKMKEKGDIPEGYSVSREKKERFSLILESASTNQTSMYLCASSSTMSSGNTIYFGEGSWLTVV.

This rearrangement joins TRBV29-1 to TRBJ2-2; 8 bases match TRBD2. The CDR3 is 17 amino acids. Trimming at V came to 2 bases and at J to 6 bases, leaving 14 bases not matched to a gene. CDR1 and CDR2 from the germline V gene are SQVTM and ANQGSEA. CDR3 amino acids: CSVENAAEREKAGELFF. CDR3 in DNA: TGCAGCGTTGAAAACGCCGCGGAGCGGGAGAAAGCCGGGGAGCTGTTTTTT.

The V and J genes are TRBV6-5 and TRBJ2-1; D gene unclear. Looked up from germline, CDR1 is MNHEY and CDR2 is SVGAGI. Trimming removed 5 bases at V and 2 bases at J, with 7 bases between. The CDR3 covers 13 residues. The DNA of the CDR3 is TGTGCCAGCAGTCCACAGCCCTACAATGAGCAGTTCTTC. Translation: CASSPQPYNEQFF.

The V and J genes are TRBV5-8 and TRBJ2-3, with D possibly being TRBD1 (5 bases). Trimming pared 0 bases from V and 5 bases from J, leaving 16 bases between. Germline assignment: CDR1 SGHTS and CDR2 YDEGEE. The CDR3 has 16 residues. CDR3 protein: CASSLGSGFEGDTQYF. In nucleotides, the CDR3 is TGTGCCAGCAGCTTGGGTTCAGGGTTCGAAGGAGATACGCAGTATTTT.

V gene TRBV28 combines with J gene TRBJ2-1; D might be TRBD2 (6 bases). Germline CDR1 is MDHEN and CDR2 is SYDVKM. The CDR3 is 16 amino acids. The germline V and J ends were trimmed by 6 bases and 2 bases, with 17 bases remaining between them. The CDR3 region is CASSPRRGRPYNEQFF. Here the CDR3 DNA reads TGTGCCAGCAGCCCCCGGCGGGGTCGCCCCTACAATGAGCAGTTCTTC.

The J gene is TRBJ1-6, the V gene TRBV7-2; weak D call: TRBD1 (5 bases). V was cut by 1 base and J by 11 bases, with 18 bases left in between. Germline CDR1 reads SGHTA; CDR2 reads FQGNSA. CDR3 length: 16 residues. CDR3 region: CASSLEGNLGSAPLHF. CDR3 DNA sequence: TGTGCCAGCAGCTTAGAGGGGAACTTAGGGTCCGCACCCCTCCACTTT.

The V and J genes are TRBV7-3 and TRBJ2-2; D call uncertain. Germline V gene sequence: CDR1 SGHTA, CDR2 FQGTGA. CDR3 size: 12 residues. V dropped 3 bases and J dropped 6 bases, with 5 bases sitting between them. In DNA form, the CDR3 reads TGTGCCAGCAGCTTCAGGCCCGGGGAGCTGTTTTTT. The encoded protein is CASSFRPGELFF.

The rearrangement links TRBV6-5 to TRBJ1-2, with 10 positions matching TRBD1. CDR3 length: 15 residues. J was trimmed by 2 bases and V by 7 bases; bases with no gene match: 7. From germline, CDR1 is MNHEY and CDR2 SVGAGI. This chain's CDR3 is CASKIRQGANYGYTF. CDR3 coding DNA: TGTGCCAGCAAGATAAGACAGGGGGCAAACTATGGCTACACCTTC.

The gene calls are TRBV7-9 and TRBJ1-4; no clear D. The CDR3 runs 14 residues. In germline, CDR1 is SEHNR, CDR2 FQNEAQ (reference sequence). V lost 5 bases to trimming and J lost 2 bases, with 9 bases between them. CDR3 sequence reads: CASSIRGTNEKLFF. In nucleotides, the CDR3 is TGTGCCAGCAGCATTCGGGGTACTAATGAAAAACTGTTTTTT.

In the case of this clone: Other DNA sequences within the sample encode an identical CDR3. The gene calls are TRBV4-1 and TRBJ2-1; the D gene is possibly TRBD2 (6 bases). The germline CDR1 and CDR2 sequences are MGHRA and YSYEKL. This CDR3 comprises 16 residues. Trimming shortened V by 3 bases and J by 0 bases, and 12 bases separated the two germline ends. The CDR3 nucleotides are TGCGCCAGCAGCCAGCCGACTAGAAGCTCCTACAATGAGCAGTTCTTC. Translating it yields CASSQPTRSSYNEQFF.

This clone was seen just once. The J gene is TRBJ1-3, the V gene TRBV6-5, with D maybe TRBD1 (5 bases). The CDR3 loop spans 15 amino acids. Germline-derived CDR1 and CDR2 are MNHEY and SVGAGI. V lost 2 bases and J lost 0, with 8 bases in between. CDR3 sequence (DNA): TGTGCCAGCAGTTACGGGGGGTCCTCTGGAAACACCATATATTTT. Translation: CASSYGGSSGNTIYF.

J is TRBJ2-5 and V is TRBV28; a weak D match, TRBD2 (5 bases). The CDR3 length is 14 residues. CDR1 is MDHEN and CDR2 is SYDVKM in the germline V gene. V was cut by 4 bases and J by 3 bases, with 12 bases left in between. For the CDR3, the DNA is TGTGCCAGCAGTTCGGGCGGAGCGGAAGAGACCCAGTACTTC. This sequence encodes CASSSGGAEETQYF.

The chain links TRBV7-2 to TRBJ2-5; a possible D gene is TRBD1 (5 bases). Germline-derived CDR1 and CDR2 are SGHTA and FQGNSA. This CDR3 spans 17 amino acids. V was cut by 1 base and J by 2 bases, with 17 bases left in between. The CDR3 DNA sequence: TGTGCCAGCAGCTTAGTCGAGACGGCAGGGTATCAAGAGACCCAGTACTTC. This codes for CASSLVETAGYQETQYF.

This sequence joins TRBV18 and TRBJ1-5, with D possibly TRBD1 on 6 matching bases. V gave up 0 bases and J gave up 6 bases, with 18 bases separating them. Germline CDR1 and CDR2: KGHSH and LQKENI. The CDR3 length is 17 residues. The CDR3 is CASSPPTSTGFRQPQHF. In nucleotides, the CDR3 is TGTGCCAGCTCACCACCGACGTCTACAGGGTTTCGTCAGCCCCAGCATTTT.

This clone was found a few times. V is TRBV10-1 and J is TRBJ2-7; TRBD1 matches at 9 bases. The CDR3 has 14 amino acids. Losses at the gene ends were 4 bases for V and 7 bases for J; bases not matched to a gene: 8. Germline loops: CDR1 WNHNN, CDR2 SYGVQD (reference sequence). CDR3 in amino acids: CASSGGQGSREQYF. The CDR3 DNA reads TGCGCCAGCAGTGGAGGACAGGGGTCGAGAGAGCAGTACTTC.

V and J are TRBV18 and TRBJ2-2; D ambiguous. Trimming pared 2 bases from V and 4 bases from J, leaving 17 bases between. The CDR3 is 17 residues long. Germline V CDR1 and CDR2: KGHSH, LQKENI. This CDR3 is CASSPTVWSELTGELFF. The CDR3 DNA sequence: TGTGCCAGCTCACCAACCGTGTGGAGTGAGCTCACCGGGGAGCTGTTTTTT.

This chain joins TRBV6-5 and TRBJ2-4, with D perhaps matching TRBD1 (6 bases). Per germline, CDR1 MNHEY and CDR2 SVGAGI. V was trimmed by 6 bases and J by 8 bases, leaving 14 bases between them. The CDR3 has 13 residues. The CDR3 loop reads CASRPQGGDIQYF. DNA for the CDR3: TGTGCCAGCAGGCCACAGGGTGGTGACATTCAGTACTTC.

Turning to this clone: Other DNA sequences in this specimen translate into the identical CDR3. This chain uses TRBV7-9 with TRBJ2-7; the D gene is possibly TRBD1 (6 bases). The CDR3 loop spans 14 amino acids. The germline V gene encodes CDR1 SEHNR and CDR2 FQNEAQ (reference sequence). The V end lost 1 base, the J end lost 0 bases, and 7 bases lay between the germline ends. The chain's CDR3 is CASSLGTASYEQYF. CDR3 DNA sequence: TGTGCCAGCAGCTTAGGGACAGCCTCCTACGAGCAGTACTTC. Supplemented by reference TRBV7-9 and TRBJ2-7, the full variable domain reads DTGVSQNPRHKITKRGQNVTFRCDPISEHNRLYWYRQTLGQGPEFLTYFQNEAQLEKSRLLSDRFSAERPKGSFSTLEIQRTEQGDSAMYLCASSLGTASYEQYFGPGTRLTVT.

This clone came up a few times. V and J are TRBV9 and TRBJ1-1; D possibly corresponds to TRBD1 (6 bases). Germline CDR1 is SGDLS and CDR2 is YYNGEE. This CDR3 region has 18 residues. V was clipped by 3 bases and J by 1 base, with 22 bases between them. The CDR3: CASSATPGGTGWNTEAFF. The CDR3 coding sequence is TGTGCCAGCAGCGCCACCCCCGGAGGAACAGGGTGGAACACTGAAGCTTTCTTT.

This sequence joins TRBV29-1 and TRBJ2-3, with D tentatively TRBD1 (7 bases). The CDR3 has 14 amino acids. V was clipped by 2 bases and J by 3 bases, with 12 bases between them. The germline gives CDR1 SQVTM, CDR2 ANQGSEA. CDR3 in amino acids: CSVERAGGTDTQYF. The CDR3 DNA reads as TGCAGCGTTGAAAGGGCAGGGGGGACAGATACGCAGTATTTT.

The V gene is TRBV12-1, the J gene TRBJ2-7; the table's D call of TRBD1 was not tested on the DNA. TRBV12-1 has pseudogene status. CDR3 length equals 14 residues. CDR3 bases: TGTGCCAGCAGCCACTACAGGGATACCTACGAGCAGTACTTC. Translated, it gives CASSHYRDTYEQYF.

The chain combines TRBV19 with TRBJ2-7; 7 bases fit TRBD1. CDR1 is LNHDA, CDR2 SQIVND, per germline (reference sequence). This CDR3 is built from 12 residues. Trimming removed 9 bases from V and 6 bases from J; junction bases left unmatched: 8. This chain's CDR3 is CASVDRVGEQYF. In DNA form, the CDR3 reads TGTGCCAGCGTCGACAGGGTAGGCGAGCAGTACTTC.

The chain recombines TRBV30 with TRBJ2-4; TRBD1 might be the D (5 bases). V gave up 4 bases and J gave up 2 bases, with 12 bases separating them. The germline gives CDR1 GTSNPN, CDR2 SVGIG (reference sequence). The CDR3 sequence is 14 residues long. The CDR3 loop is CAWTFAGTKNIQYF. The CDR3 DNA is TGTGCCTGGACATTCGCAGGGACCAAAAACATTCAGTACTTC.

The V gene is TRBV9, the J gene TRBJ1-6; 7 bases are shared with TRBD1. Looked up from germline, CDR1 is SGDLS and CDR2 is YYNGEE. The CDR3 is 15 amino acids. The junction had 5 bases not matched to a gene; V was cut back by 0 bases and J by 8 bases. The CDR3 DNA reads as TGTGCCAGCAGCGTAGAGGGGGCCGAACATTCACCCCTCCACTTT. Protein: CASSVEGAEHSPLHF.

V and J are TRBV15 and TRBJ2-5; D is possibly TRBD2 (6 bases). The CDR3 length is 14 residues. The germline CDR1 and CDR2 sequences are LNHNV and YYDKDF (reference sequence). Trimming took 0 bases from V and 5 from J, leaving 10 bases between them. The chain's CDR3 is CATSRDRGTETQYF. DNA for the CDR3: TGTGCCACCAGCAGAGATCGGGGGACCGAGACCCAGTACTTC. The entire variable domain, with the rest obtained from reference TRBV15 and TRBJ2-5, is as follows: DAMVIQNPRYQVTQFGKPVTLSCSQTLNHNVMYWYQQKSSQAPKLLFHYYDKDFNNEADTPDNFQSRRPNTSFCFLDIRSPGLGDTAMYLCATSRDRGTETQYFGPGTRLLVL.